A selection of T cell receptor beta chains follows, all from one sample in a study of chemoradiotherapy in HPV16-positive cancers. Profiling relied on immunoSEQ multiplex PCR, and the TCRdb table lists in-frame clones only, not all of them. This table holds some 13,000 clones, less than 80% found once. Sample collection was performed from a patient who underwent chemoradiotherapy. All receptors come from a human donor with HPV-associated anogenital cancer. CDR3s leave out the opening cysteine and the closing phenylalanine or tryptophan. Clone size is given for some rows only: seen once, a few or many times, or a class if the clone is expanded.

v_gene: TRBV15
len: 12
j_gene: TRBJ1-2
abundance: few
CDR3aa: ATSRGFAGGGYT

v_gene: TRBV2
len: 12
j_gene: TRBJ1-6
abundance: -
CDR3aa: ASSEGAYNSPLH

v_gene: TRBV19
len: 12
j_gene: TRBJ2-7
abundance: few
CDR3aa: ASSAGTGVGEQY

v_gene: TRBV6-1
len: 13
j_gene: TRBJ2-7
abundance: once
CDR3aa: ASIKRPGQGDEQY

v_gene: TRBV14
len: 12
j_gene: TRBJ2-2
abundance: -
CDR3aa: ASSQVMGAGELF

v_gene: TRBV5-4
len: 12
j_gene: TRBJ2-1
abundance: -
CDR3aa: ASSAEFPYNEQF

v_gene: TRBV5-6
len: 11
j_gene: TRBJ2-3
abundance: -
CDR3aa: ASSTPTGFLQY

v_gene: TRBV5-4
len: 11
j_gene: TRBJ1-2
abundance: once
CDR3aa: ASSPGVNYGYT

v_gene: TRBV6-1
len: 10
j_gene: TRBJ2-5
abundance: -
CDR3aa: ASRNRGQTQY

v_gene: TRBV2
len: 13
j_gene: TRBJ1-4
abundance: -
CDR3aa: ASSEAANGGEKLF

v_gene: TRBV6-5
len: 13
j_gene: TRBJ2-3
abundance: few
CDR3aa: ASSYSSTGLDTQY

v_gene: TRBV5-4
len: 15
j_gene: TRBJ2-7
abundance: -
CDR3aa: ASSSDAPGQGLYEQY

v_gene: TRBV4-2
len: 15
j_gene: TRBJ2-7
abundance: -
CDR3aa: ASSHPRKTSGSYEQY